This T cell receptor beta chain is drawn from a study of neurological immune-mediated disorders. This clonotype was observed many times. The team produced cDNA through 5'RACE using 10-nucleotide random UMIs. TCRdb redid the calling of the 5' RACE reads with MiXCR, one entry per CDR3 protein. The repertoire includes some 70,000 distinct CDR3 sequences, 3.4% of them detected once, and 3% to 4% sits in the top ten. V lost 0 bases and J 6 bases, leaving 3 bases between the germline ends. The CDR3 totals 12 residues. The chain couples TRBV12-3 or TRBV12-4 to TRBJ1-5; D unclear. Sequenced sample: PBMCs. This receptor was taken from a man aged 35 to 55 with multiple sclerosis. CDR3 region: CASSLAGQPQHF. The CDR3, as DNA: TGTGCCAGCAGTTTAGCGGGTCAGCCCCAGCATTTT.